The rows below give T cell receptor beta chains drawn from one sample of a study of T cell responses to AZD1222 COVID-19 vaccine. Clones were read by immunoSEQ multiplex PCR, and TCRdb kept only the in-frame ones, dropping some. In the table there are 60,000 to 90,000 clones, roughly 84% of which are singletons. This sample comprised peripheral blood, obtained 28 days after the second AZD1222 dose. The receptors stem from an adult who received the AZD1222 COVID-19 vaccine. The CDR3 runs from the conserved cysteine through the conserved F or W. Each record gives: CDR3 DNA, CDR3 protein, D gene, clone size, V gene, J gene. A D gene is named only where the DNA matches it firmly. The size entry is marked missing in some rows and otherwise reads once, few, many or a size class.

cdr3_nt: TGTGCCAGCACCAGGGCCGGCTATGGCTACACCTTC
cdr3_aa: CASTRAGYGYTF
d_call: .
clone_size: .
v_call: TRBV12-3/TRBV12-4
j_call: TRBJ1-2

cdr3_nt: TGTGCCAGCAGCTTCCTCGGACAGGCCAACTATGGCTACACCTTC
cdr3_aa: CASSFLGQANYGYTF
d_call: TRBD1
clone_size: once
v_call: TRBV5-6
j_call: TRBJ1-2

cdr3_nt: TGTGCCAGCAGCCCTTACAGTGACGGCGATGAAAAACTGTTTTTT
cdr3_aa: CASSPYSDGDEKLFF
d_call: .
clone_size: .
v_call: TRBV14
j_call: TRBJ1-4

cdr3_nt: TGTGCCAGCAGGCGACTAGCGAGCAATGAGCAGTTCTTC
cdr3_aa: CASRRLASNEQFF
d_call: TRBD2
clone_size: .
v_call: TRBV27
j_call: TRBJ2-1

cdr3_nt: TGTGCCAGCAGTTTAACGGCCTACGAGCAGTACTTC
cdr3_aa: CASSLTAYEQYF
d_call: .
clone_size: .
v_call: TRBV28
j_call: TRBJ2-7

cdr3_nt: TGTGCCAGCAGCTTAGGCGGGGCCTCCTACGAGCAGTACTTC
cdr3_aa: CASSLGGASYEQYF
d_call: .
clone_size: .
v_call: TRBV7-3
j_call: TRBJ2-7

cdr3_nt: TGTGCCAGCAGCCCGCGTGAAGAGCAGTACTTC
cdr3_aa: CASSPREEQYF
d_call: .
clone_size: .
v_call: TRBV7-2
j_call: TRBJ2-7

cdr3_nt: TGTGCCAGCAGCTTCTTTAGGCACACTGAAGCTTTCTTT
cdr3_aa: CASSFFRHTEAFF
d_call: .
clone_size: .
v_call: TRBV5-8
j_call: TRBJ1-1

cdr3_nt: TGTGCCAGCAGCTCTCGACAAGGCTCTGGAAACACCATATATTTT
cdr3_aa: CASSSRQGSGNTIYF
d_call: .
clone_size: .
v_call: TRBV7-8
j_call: TRBJ1-3

cdr3_nt: TGCGCCAGCAGCTTGCAGGGGGCAACTAATGAAAAACTGTTTTTT
cdr3_aa: CASSLQGATNEKLFF
d_call: TRBD1
clone_size: .
v_call: TRBV5-1
j_call: TRBJ1-4